These T cell receptor beta chains were read from a single sample in a study of response to subunit inactivated influenza vaccine. TCRdb re-derived calls from the RT-PCR reads in MiXCR, one entry per CDR3 protein. Of fewer than 200,000 distinct CDR3 sequences listed, around 9% are singletons. The sequencing here drew on non-naive T cells sorted from PBMCs, taken on the day of vaccination. All receptors come from a man aged 45 to 65 who received an inactivated influenza vaccine. The CDR3 runs from the conserved cysteine through the conserved F or W. A D gene is named only where the DNA matches it firmly. The size field is filled for only some rows; it gives once, few, many or a size class.

. few TRBJ2-3 TRBV5-6 TGTGCCAGCAGCACCCGCGGCGGCACAGATACGCAGTATTTT CASSTRGGTDTQYF
. . TRBJ2-1 TRBV7-2 TGTGCCAGCAGCCCTGATCCTTACAATGAGCAGTTCTTC CASSPDPYNEQFF
TRBD2 few TRBJ2-1 TRBV28 TGTGCCAGTCGGGGGCTAGCGGGAGACTTCTTC CASRGLAGDFF
TRBD2 many TRBJ2-1 TRBV20-1 TGCAGTGCCAAGACTAGCGGGAGTGGCAATGAGCAGTTCTTC CSAKTSGSGNEQFF
. few TRBJ2-1 TRBV9 TGTGCCAGCAGCGCTGGACTCGAATACCAAAATGAGCAGTTCTTC CASSAGLEYQNEQFF
. few TRBJ1-1 TRBV11-2 TGTGCCAGCAGCTTAGATAATGGAGGGACTGAAGCTTTCTTT CASSLDNGGTEAFF
TRBD1 . TRBJ1-2 TRBV29-1 TGCAGCGTCGAGGGACAGGGAGGTGGCTACACCTTC CSVEGQGGGYTF
. . TRBJ2-1 TRBV7-8 TGTGCCAGCAGCTTACGGACAGCTGGGAATGAGCAGTTCTTC CASSLRTAGNEQFF
. few TRBJ1-1 TRBV2 TGTGCCAGCCTCCGGGGGGGAGGGAACACTGAAGCTTTCTTT CASLRGGGNTEAFF
. . TRBJ1-1 TRBV30 TGTGCCTGGAGTGGGGGTGCAGGCCGGGGCACTGAAGCTTTCTTT CAWSGGAGRGTEAFF
. . TRBJ2-7 TRBV29-1 TGCAGCGTTGAAGCCGGACCAGGCTACGAGCAGTACTTC CSVEAGPGYEQYF
TRBD1 many TRBJ2-2 TRBV7-2 TGTGCCAGCAGCCCCCCAGACAGGGCCGGGGAGCTGTTTTTT CASSPPDRAGELFF
. few TRBJ2-2 TRBV21-1 TGTGCCAGCACCGGGGAGCTGTTTTTT CASTGELFF
. . TRBJ2-7 TRBV20-1 TGCAGTGCAACAGCCCCTCCCTACGAGCAGTACTTC CSATAPPYEQYF
TRBD1 few TRBJ2-5 TRBV20-1 TGCAGTGCTACTCAAGGGACAGGGGTCAGTTCCCAGTACTTC CSATQGTGVSSQYF
. . TRBJ1-2 TRBV20-1 TGCAGTGCTAGAGGAGGCCTCCGGGGGCCCTATGGCTACACCTTC CSARGGLRGPYGYTF
TRBD2 many TRBJ2-2 TRBV6-2/TRBV6-3 TGTGCCAGCAGTTACCGGATTGGGTTCTCGACTAGCGGGGGTCCCGGGGAGCTGTTTTTT CASSYRIGFSTSGGPGELFF
TRBD1 many TRBJ2-1 TRBV4-3 TGCGCCAGCAGCCAAGCAGGGGGCCTAAGCTCCTACAATGAGCAGTTCTTC CASSQAGGLSSYNEQFF
. many TRBJ2-1 TRBV5-1 TGCGCCAGCAGCTTGGCCGCGGGGAGCTCCTACAATGAGCAGTTCTTC CASSLAAGSSYNEQFF
. many TRBJ1-6 TRBV3-1 TGTGCCAGCAGCCCCAAGATGAATTCACCCCTCCACTTT CASSPKMNSPLHF
. . TRBJ2-7 TRBV7-9 TGTGCCAGCAGCTGGGACGGCGCCTACGAGCAGTACTTC CASSWDGAYEQYF
TRBD1 . TRBJ2-7 TRBV12-3/TRBV12-4 TGTGCCGGCAGTTTTGGGACAGGGGGCTATGGGCAGTACTTC CAGSFGTGGYGQYF
. . TRBJ2-5 TRBV28 TGTGCCAGCAGGCCCGGACTACAAGAGACCCAGTACTTC CASRPGLQETQYF
. . TRBJ2-3 TRBV11-2 TGTGCCAGCCATCACACAGATACGCAGTATTTT CASHHTDTQYF
TRBD1 many TRBJ2-7 TRBV20-1 TGCAGTGCTAGAGATACAGGGGCGCCAACCTCCTACGAGCAGTACTTC CSARDTGAPTSYEQYF
. few TRBJ2-4 TRBV5-5 TGTGCCAGCAGCTTGCGCACAGCAAAAAACATTCAGTACTTC CASSLRTAKNIQYF
. . TRBJ1-1 TRBV4-2 TGTGCCAGCAGCCATTTGGGGGCGCGGGACACTGAAGCTTTCTTT CASSHLGARDTEAFF
TRBD2 . TRBJ2-1 TRBV7-2 TGTGCCAGCAGCGGACTAGCGGGAGTTAACAATGAGCAGTTCTTC CASSGLAGVNNEQFF
. . TRBJ1-1 TRBV11-3 TGTGCCAGCAGCTTAGGAGCGGGGCGCGAGACTGAAGCTTTCTTT CASSLGAGRETEAFF
TRBD2 many TRBJ2-1 TRBV2 TGTGCCAGTGTTGGGGCTAGCGGGCCACCGAGCTCCTACAATGAGCAGTTCTTC CASVGASGPPSSYNEQFF
. many TRBJ1-4 TRBV7-9 TGTGCCAGCAGCTCAGGCCAGGAAAAACTGTTTTTT CASSSGQEKLFF
. . TRBJ2-5 TRBV15 TGTGCCACCAGCAGATCGTTCCAAGAGACCCAGTACTTC CATSRSFQETQYF
TRBD2 . TRBJ2-5 TRBV5-1 TGCGCCAGCAGAACCGGGACTAGCGGGATGCAAGAGACCCAGTACTTC CASRTGTSGMQETQYF
TRBD2 many TRBJ2-7 TRBV20-1 TGCAGTGCTAGCTGGGCGGGGGGGCAGGAGCAGTACTTC CSASWAGGQEQYF